This T cell receptor (beta chain) was profiled in a study of blood T cell repertoires in COVID-19. The V segment lost 6 bases and the J segment 5 bases; nucleotides outside the gene matches: 9. Germline V gives CDR1 LGHDT, CDR2 YNNKEL (reference sequence). The CDR3 has 16 amino acids. Libraries were prepared by immunoSEQ multiplex PCR; TCRdb keeps only in-frame clonotypes and omits some of them. The sample shows roughly 330,000 clones, about 90% of them seen only once. All enrollees were roughly 18 to 89 years old and from 20 to 30 US areas. The genes are TRBV3-1 (or the pseudogene TRBV3-2) and TRBJ2-2, with TRBD2 matching 10 bases. What was sequenced was PBMCs or T cells enriched from blood (not recorded which). The source is a man aged 25-40 years who had recovered from COVID-19. The CDR3: CASRVAGGVRTGELFF. CDR3 DNA: TGTGCCAGCAGGGTAGCGGGGGGAGTAAGGACCGGGGAGCTGTTTTTT.